This is a list of T cell receptor beta chains from one sample in a study of tumor-infiltrating lymphocytes in primary liver carcinoma. TCRdb independently ran MiXCR on the multiplex PCR reads; one entry per CDR3 protein. The repertoire has 190,000 or so distinct CDR3 sequences, around 60% of them found once; the top ten carry 6% to 8.5%. The source material was peripheral blood. Every receptor here comes from a woman aged 55-70 years with primary liver carcinoma and hepatitis B virus infection. CDR3s include the opening cysteine and the closing phenylalanine or tryptophan. D genes are given only for firm matches. Some rows have no size entry. The others give once, few or many, or a class for an expanded clone.

d_gene | j_gene | abundance | v_gene | CDR3nt | CDR3aa
- | TRBJ2-5 | - | TRBV5-4 | TGTGCCAGCAGCTTGGCCCGATCTTACCAAGAGACCCAGTACTTC | CASSLARSYQETQYF
TRBD2 | TRBJ2-3 | - | TRBV12-3/TRBV12-4 | TGTGCCAGCAGTTCCAGCGGGAGTACCATAGATACGCAGTATTTT | CASSSSGSTIDTQYF
TRBD2 | TRBJ2-7 | many | TRBV11-2 | TGTGCCAGCAGCTTAGGTGCGGGAGGTGGCTACGAGCAGTACTTC | CASSLGAGGGYEQYF
TRBD1 | TRBJ1-2 | many | TRBV6-5 | TGTGCCAGCTCCAGACAGGGAGGGTGGGACTATGGCTACACCTTC | CASSRQGGWDYGYTF
- | TRBJ2-1 | many | TRBV5-6 | TGTGCCAGCAGCTTGGTGGGTGAGCAGTTCTTC | CASSLVGEQFF
TRBD2 | TRBJ2-1 | few | TRBV6-6 | TGTGCCAGCAGCCGACTAGCGGAGTCTTACAATGAGCAGTTCTTC | CASSRLAESYNEQFF
- | TRBJ2-7 | many | TRBV29-1 | TGCAGCGTTGTGAAGCGAGTTGCCCCCTACGAGCAGTACTTC | CSVVKRVAPYEQYF
TRBD1 | TRBJ2-4 | many | TRBV5-5 | TGTGCCAGCAGCTCGGGACAGATCATGGTAGCCAAAAACATTCAGTACTTC | CASSSGQIMVAKNIQYF
- | TRBJ1-5 | - | TRBV5-1 | TGCGCTAGTAGCACCCTGGGGGGGCAGAATCAGCCCCAGCATTTC | CASSTLGGQNQPQHF
TRBD2 | TRBJ2-2 | - | TRBV7-9 | TGTGCCGGCAGGCGAGAGACTAGCGGGAGCACCACCGGGGAGCTATTTTTT | CAGRRETSGSTTGELFF
- | TRBJ1-5 | - | TRBV28 | TGTGCCAGCAGTTTCGGTGGTATCAATCAGCCCCAGCATTTT | CASSFGGINQPQHF
- | TRBJ2-3 | - | TRBV11-2 | TGTGCCAGCATCCGAGACGGGTACACAGATACGAAGTATTTT | CASIRDGYTDTKYF
- | TRBJ2-2 | - | TRBV11-1 | TGTGCCAGCAGCCCAAGGGGACTCCGAGCCAGTACCGGGGAGCTGTTTTTT | CASSPRGLRASTGELFF
- | TRBJ1-1 | - | TRBV5-8 | TGTGCCAGCAGCATCCCGGGGGCAAACACTGAAGCTTTCTTT | CASSIPGANTEAFF
- | TRBJ1-6 | - | TRBV11-2 | TGTGCCAGTAGCCCGAGGCGGGCTACCAACCTTTCACCCCTCCGCTTT | CASSPRRATNLSPLRF
TRBD2 | TRBJ2-1 | - | TRBV28 | TGTGCCAGCAGTCCCCGCGCGGGAGGGGGCTTTTACAATGAGCAGTTCTTC | CASSPRAGGGFYNEQFF
- | TRBJ2-7 | many | TRBV4-2 | TGTGCCAGCAGCCAAGATCTGGGGTCCCGGGACTTGCGCTACGAGCAGTACTTC | CASSQDLGSRDLRYEQYF
- | TRBJ1-4 | - | TRBV12-3/TRBV12-4 | TGTGCCAGCAGTTCGGGGGAAGTTAATGAAAAACTGTTTTTT | CASSSGEVNEKLFF
- | TRBJ2-5 | - | TRBV11-2 | TGTCCCAGCAGCCGGGTGGAAGGCACATGGGAGACCCAGTACTTC | CPSSRVEGTWETQYF
TRBD2 | TRBJ2-1 | many | TRBV12-3/TRBV12-4 | TGTGCCAGCAGTCCCACGCGGCTAGCGGGGAATGAGCAGTTCTTC | CASSPTRLAGNEQFF
- | TRBJ2-1 | - | TRBV11-3 | TGTGCCAGCAGCTTTGACCCCCGGACTGTTTTTAATGAGAAGTTCTTC | CASSFDPRTVFNEKFF
TRBD1 | TRBJ2-3 | - | TRBV11-2 | TGTGCCAGCAGCCTGGACAGGGAGATCGATACGCGGTATTTT | CASSLDREIDTRYF
- | TRBJ1-1 | - | TRBV14 | TGTGCCAGCAGCCAATTCACGGGGGCTGAAGCTTTCTTT | CASSQFTGAEAFF
TRBD1 | TRBJ2-7 | - | TRBV6-5 | TGTGCCAGCAGTTACGCAGGGGGAATCTACGAGCAGTACTTC | CASSYAGGIYEQYF
TRBD1 | TRBJ2-1 | - | TRBV2 | TGTGCCAGCAGCGTGGACAGGGGCTACAATGAGCAGTTCTTC | CASSVDRGYNEQFF
TRBD1 | TRBJ2-5 | many | TRBV29-1 | TGCAGCGTTTCTGGACAGGCCCAAGAGACCCAGTACTTC | CSVSGQAQETQYF
- | TRBJ1-5 | once | TRBV7-8 | TGTGCCAGCAGCCCCTACTCACAGGGCGGCAATCAGCCCCCGCATTTT | CASSPYSQGGNQPPHF
- | TRBJ2-1 | few | TRBV5-1 | TGCGCCAGCAGCTCTGGGCCAAGGGGCCGGGAGCAGTTCTTC | CASSSGPRGREQFF
- | TRBJ1-1 | - | TRBV28 | TGTGCCAACAGTTTTGCAGGGAAGGGCACTGAAGCTTTCTTT | CANSFAGKGTEAFF
TRBD1 | TRBJ2-2 | medium-sized | TRBV11-3 | TGTGCCAGCAGCTTAGCAGGGGGCACCGGGGAGCTGTTTTTT | CASSLAGGTGELFF
TRBD2 | TRBJ2-1 | many | TRBV7-8 | TGTGCCAGCAGCTTACAGACTAGCGGGAGATTGAATGAGCAGTTCTTC | CASSLQTSGRLNEQFF
TRBD2 | TRBJ2-1 | many | TRBV14 | TGTGCCAGCAGCCTGGGACTAGCTACTCCCTACAATGAGCAGTTCTTC | CASSLGLATPYNEQFF
TRBD1 | TRBJ1-5 | - | TRBV5-5 | TGTGCCAGCGGCACCGGGACAGGGAATCAGCCCCAGCATTTT | CASGTGTGNQPQHF
- | TRBJ2-1 | - | TRBV11-2 | TGTACCAGCAGCTTAGGTAGGGTGGCTGACAATGAGCAGTTCTTC | CTSSLGRVADNEQFF
- | TRBJ2-3 | medium-sized | TRBV11-1 | TGTGCCAGCAGCTTCGGCAGCACAGATACGCAGTATTTT | CASSFGSTDTQYF
TRBD2 | TRBJ2-5 | - | TRBV10-2 | TGCGCCAGCACCACGGAGTGGGAGGGCCGGGAGACCCAGTACTTC | CASTTEWEGRETQYF
- | TRBJ2-5 | few | TRBV5-1 | TGCGCCAGCAGCAGGGGAGAATCGCAAGAGACCCAGTACTTC | CASSRGESQETQYF
- | TRBJ2-2 | - | TRBV5-4 | TGTGCCAGCAGCTTAATGAGTCGAATTCACTGGGAGCTGTTTTTT | CASSLMSRIHWELFF
TRBD1 | TRBJ2-5 | - | TRBV11-2 | TGTGCCAGCAGTCAGGGGGTGGGGCAAGAGACCCAGTACTTC | CASSQGVGQETQYF
TRBD2 | TRBJ2-3 | many | TRBV11-2 | TGTGCCAGCAGCTCTGGACTAGCGGGGCACACAGATACGCAGTATTTT | CASSSGLAGHTDTQYF
TRBD1 | TRBJ2-6 | - | TRBV11-1 | TGCGCCAGCAACTTCAAGGACAGGTTCTCTGGGGCCAACGTCCTGACTTTC | CASNFKDRFSGANVLTF